Each of the 20 T cell receptor beta chains below was sequenced from the same sample in a study of blood T cells in healthy people across ages. Next came a second PCR, run for about 7 to 12 cycles, which used a sample-barcoded 5' primer along with a J-beta primer mix. TCRdb analysed the 5' RACE reads with MiXCR anew, one entry per CDR3 protein. Of more than 700,000 distinct CDR3 sequences in the sample, about 47% were seen once. Sequences were obtained from blood. These receptors were taken from a man older than 75 in good health.

The gene calls are TRBV13 and TRBJ2-7; 8 bases line up with TRBD1. The trim removed 4 bases at V and 4 bases at J, leaving 9 bases unmatched. Germline-derived CDR1 and CDR2 are PRHDT and FYEKMQ (reference sequence). The CDR3 contains 15 residues. As DNA, the CDR3 is TGTGCCAGCAGCTCCCTATCAGGGGGCGGTTACGAGCAGTACTTC. Translation gives CASSSLSGGGYEQYF.

The rearrangement joins TRBV10-2 to TRBJ2-3; 10 bases map to TRBD2. From germline, CDR1 is WSHSY and CDR2 SAAADI. The junction had 4 bases not matched to a gene; V was cut back by 6 bases and J by 4 bases. There are 14 residues in the CDR3. The DNA of the CDR3 is TGCGCCAGCAGCTCTAGCGGGAGCCCAGATACGCAGTATTTT. This sequence encodes CASSSSGSPDTQYF.

The chain uses TRBV11-3 and TRBJ2-1; D is undetermined. There are 17 residues in the CDR3. V shed 0 bases and J shed 6 bases, with 18 bases lying between them. Germline CDR1 SGHNT, CDR2 YENEEA. In nucleotides, the CDR3 is TGTGCCAGCAGCTTAGAACAAGTTATCTGGGTTGGCAATGAGCAGTTCTTC. Its translation is CASSLEQVIWVGNEQFF.

This clonotype was counted a single time. The chain joins TRBV28 to TRBJ2-3; D gene unclear. V shed 6 bases and J shed 8 bases, with 12 bases lying between them. In germline, CDR1 is MDHEN, CDR2 SYDVKM. The CDR3 consists of 12 residues. CDR3 loop: CASRGSSGTQYF. The CDR3 region has the DNA TGTGCCAGCAGGGGCAGCTCCGGTACGCAGTATTTT.

This chain connects TRBV20-1 to TRBJ2-1; 9 bases match TRBD1. The CDR3 has 15 residues. The J segment lost 4 bases and the V segment lost 3 bases, leaving 7 bases of the junction unmatched. Germline CDR1 DFQATT, CDR2 SNEGSKA (reference sequence). The CDR3 bases are TGCAGTGCTAGGTACTGGACAGGGGCATACAATGAGCAGTTCTTC. It is translated as CSARYWTGAYNEQFF.

The chain joins TRBV7-7 to TRBJ2-1, with 13 bases matching TRBD2. Unmatched junction bases numbered 10, after V lost 5 bases and J lost 9 bases. Germline V gene lookup returns CDR1 SSHAT and CDR2 FNYEAQ (reference sequence). The CDR3 is made up of 16 amino acids. CDR3 protein: CASSPLAGGPSGEQFF. For the CDR3, the DNA is TGTGCCAGCAGCCCACTAGCGGGAGGGCCCTCCGGTGAGCAGTTCTTC.

The V and J genes are TRBV2 and TRBJ2-3, with 7 positions matching TRBD1. CDR3 length: 14 residues. The V gene's germline CDR1 is SNHLY and CDR2 FYNNEI. The ends lost 0 bases at V and 5 bases at J; junction bases unmatched: 2. The DNA for the CDR3 is TGTGCCAGCAGTGAAGCACAGGGGAGAGATACGCAGTATTTT. Residues: CASSEAQGRDTQYF.

This chain joins TRBV12-3 or TRBV12-4 and TRBJ1-5, with D possibly being TRBD1 (6 bases). This CDR3 is 13 amino acids long. V was cut by 6 bases and J by 6 bases, with 12 bases left in between. The CDR3 sequence: CASSQQGTQPQHF. The DNA for the CDR3 is TGTGCCAGCAGCCAACAGGGAACTCAGCCCCAGCATTTT.

The V gene is TRBV12-3 or TRBV12-4, the J gene TRBJ1-1; weak D call: TRBD1 (6 bases). V was clipped by 3 bases and J by 5 bases, with 13 bases between them. This CDR3 region has 14 residues. CDR3 loop: CASSFWVGGTEAFF. The CDR3 coding sequence is TGTGCCAGCAGTTTTTGGGTAGGGGGTACTGAAGCTTTCTTT.

To note about this clonotype: The junction differs from germline at one of its ends, possibly a read error. V and J are TRBV20-1 and TRBJ2-5; D remains unclear. Germline V gives CDR1 DFQATT, CDR2 SNEGSKA (reference sequence). The length of the CDR3 is 12 residues. CDR3 nucleotide sequence: TGCATTGCTAAAATGATCGAAGAGACCCAGTACTTC. This translates into CIAKMIEETQYF.

V and J are TRBV6-1 and TRBJ2-5; D not resolved. The closer fit of TRBJ2-7 to the DNA end suggests the J call may be wrong. Per germline, CDR1 MNHNS and CDR2 SASEGT. The CDR3 is 14 residues long. The CDR3 sequence is CASSEANVPYEQYF. The CDR3 region has the DNA TGTGCCAGCAGTGAAGCCAACGTTCCCTACGAGCAGTACTTC.

Note on this clonotype: A much bigger clone sits one base away, suggesting this may be a read error. V is TRBV5-1 and J is TRBJ2-1; 9 nucleotides match TRBD1. In germline, CDR1 is SGHRS, CDR2 YFSETQ. This CDR3 is built from 14 residues. V shed 4 bases and J 10 bases; nucleotides not matched to a gene: 9. CDR3 residues: CASSKTGQGYEQFF. The CDR3 DNA sequence: TGCGCCAGCAGCAAGACGGGACAGGGCTACGAGCAGTTCTTC.

The chain joins TRBV20-1 to TRBJ2-4, with 12 bases identical to TRBD2. The better agreement between TRBJ2-7 and the DNA end casts doubt on the J call. CDR1 and CDR2 (germline): DFQATT, SNEGSKA (reference sequence). The CDR3 contains 16 residues. CDR3 loop: CSARDGLAGGPHEQYF. CDR3 nucleotides: TGCAGTGCTAGAGATGGGCTAGCGGGAGGGCCCCACGAGCAGTACTTC.

The rearrangement joins TRBV2 to TRBJ2-7, with 7 bases identical to TRBD1. After removal of 5 bases from V and 3 bases from J, the junction contained 7 bases not matched to a gene. Per the germline V gene, CDR1 is SNHLY and CDR2 is FYNNEI. This CDR3 is 14 amino acids long. CDR3 DNA sequence: TGTGCCAGCAGTAGGGGACAGAACAACTACGAGCAGTACTTC. Residues: CASSRGQNNYEQYF.

About this clonotype itself: A much bigger clone sits one base away, suggesting this may be a read error. V gene TRBV20-1 combines with J gene TRBJ2-7; tentatively, D is TRBD2 (6 bases). CDR3 length: 16 amino acids. The V end was cut by 0 bases, the J end by 7 bases, with 22 bases between. The V gene's germline CDR1 is DFQATT and CDR2 SNEGSKA (reference sequence). In DNA, the CDR3 is TGCAGTGCTAGAGAGGAGAAGTGCGGGGTTTACAATGAGCAGTACTTC. This gives the protein CSAREEKCGVYNEQYF.

This rearrangement joins TRBV12-3 or TRBV12-4 to TRBJ2-3; 9 bases map to TRBD1. The ends lost 5 bases at V and 5 bases at J; junction bases unmatched: 8. The CDR3 spans 15 residues. In DNA form, the CDR3 reads TGTGCCAGCAGTAGACCGACAGGGGGGGGAGATACGCAGTATTTT. Translation: CASSRPTGGGDTQYF.

V and J are TRBV25-1 and TRBJ2-5; 9 nucleotides line up with TRBD2. V gave up 4 bases and J gave up 5 bases; unmatched junction bases: 5. CDR1 and CDR2 (germline): MGHDK, SYGVNS. The CDR3 extends over 14 amino acids. Written as DNA, the CDR3 is TGTGCCAGCAGTGGGCGCGGGGGGGTGGAGACCCAGTACTTC. It specifies CASSGRGGVETQYF.

In its sample, this clonotype was seen a few times. The rearrangement links TRBV5-5 to TRBJ1-5, with D perhaps matching TRBD1 (5 bases). Germline V lookup: CDR1 SGHKS, CDR2 YYEKEE (reference sequence). V dropped 0 bases and J dropped 6 bases, with 10 bases sitting between them. The CDR3 length is 14 residues. The CDR3, as DNA: TGTGCCAGCAGCTTGGCTGGGGGATCTCAGCCCCAGCATTTT. This gives the protein CASSLAGGSQPQHF.

This clonotype was counted ten times or more. This chain uses TRBV24-1 with TRBJ2-2; no clear D. Germline loops: CDR1 KGHDR, CDR2 SFDVKD. Deletions cut 7 bases from V and 7 bases from J, with 6 bases between. The CDR3 has 11 residues. Here the CDR3 DNA reads TGTGCCACCAGGGACGGCGGGGAGCTGTTTTTT. This translates into CATRDGGELFF.

About this clonotype itself: A read error may be the cause here, since a much bigger clone is one base away. The chain uses TRBV12-3 or TRBV12-4 and TRBJ2-3, with a tentative D call TRBD1 (6 bases). Between the trimmed V and J ends, which lost 5 bases and 4 bases, there was a span of 13 bases. This CDR3 has 14 amino acids. Here the CDR3 DNA reads TGTGCCAGCAGTCCCCAGGGGAGCGCAGATACGCAGTATTTT. Amino acid sequence: CASSPQGSADTQYF.